The present TCR beta chain was sequenced within a study of shared clonotypes between healthy human individuals. The length of the CDR3 is 12 residues. The germline V gene encodes CDR1 SGHTA and CDR2 FQGNSA. V dropped 5 bases and J dropped 11; count of bases not matched to a gene: 7. Some clones are missing from TCRdb's copy, which holds only in-frame ones; the method was immunoSEQ multiplex PCR. The sample has a few million clones, about 92% seen once; the top ten hold 0.35% to 0.45%. The chain has TRBV7-2 and TRBJ1-1; 8 positions agree with TRBD1. The material sequenced was naive CD4+ T cells from PBMCs. Subset: CD45RA+ positively selected. The sequence was obtained from a man aged 18 to 29 in good health. Some clones in this sample may be carry-over from other donors' samples. CDR3 DNA sequence: TGTGCCAGCAGCCCCAGGACAGGGAGGGCTTTCTTT. It translates to CASSPRTGRAFF. Drawing the rest from reference TRBV7-2 and TRBJ1-1, the complete variable domain is GAGVSQSPSNKVTEKGKDVELRCDPISGHTALYWYRQSLGQGLEFLIYFQGNSAPDKSGLPSDRFSAERTGGSVSTLTIQRTQQEDSAVYLCASSPRTGRAFFGQGTRLTVV.